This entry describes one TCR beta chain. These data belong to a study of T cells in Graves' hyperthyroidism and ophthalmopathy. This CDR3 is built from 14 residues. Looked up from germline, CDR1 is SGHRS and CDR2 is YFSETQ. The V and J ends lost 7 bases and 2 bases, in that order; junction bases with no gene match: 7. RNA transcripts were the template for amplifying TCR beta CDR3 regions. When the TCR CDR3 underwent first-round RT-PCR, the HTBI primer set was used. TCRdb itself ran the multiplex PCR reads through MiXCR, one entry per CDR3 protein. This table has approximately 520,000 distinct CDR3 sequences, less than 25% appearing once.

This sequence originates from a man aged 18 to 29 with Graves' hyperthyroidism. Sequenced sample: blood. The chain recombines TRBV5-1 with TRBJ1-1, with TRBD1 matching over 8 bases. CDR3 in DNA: TGCGCCAGCTCTAAGACAGGGGTAAACACTGAAGCTTTCTTT. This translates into CASSKTGVNTEAFF.